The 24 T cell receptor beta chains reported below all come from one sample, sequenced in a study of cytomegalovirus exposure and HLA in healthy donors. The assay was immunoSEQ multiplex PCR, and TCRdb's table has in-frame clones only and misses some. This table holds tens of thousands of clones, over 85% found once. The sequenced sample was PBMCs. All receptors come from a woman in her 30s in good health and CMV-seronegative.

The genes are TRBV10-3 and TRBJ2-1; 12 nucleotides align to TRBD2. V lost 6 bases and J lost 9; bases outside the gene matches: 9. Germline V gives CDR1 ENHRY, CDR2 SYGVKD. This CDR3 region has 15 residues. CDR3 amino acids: CAIRAPSGRVGEQFF. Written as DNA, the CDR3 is TGTGCCATCAGAGCCCCTAGCGGGAGGGTAGGTGAGCAGTTCTTC.

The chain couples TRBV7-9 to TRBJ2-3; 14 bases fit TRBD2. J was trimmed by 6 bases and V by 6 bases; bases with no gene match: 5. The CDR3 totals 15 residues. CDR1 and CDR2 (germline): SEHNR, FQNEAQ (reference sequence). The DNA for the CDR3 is TGTGCCAGCAGTTGGGGACTAGCGGGAGCGGATACGCAGTATTTT. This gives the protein CASSWGLAGADTQYF.

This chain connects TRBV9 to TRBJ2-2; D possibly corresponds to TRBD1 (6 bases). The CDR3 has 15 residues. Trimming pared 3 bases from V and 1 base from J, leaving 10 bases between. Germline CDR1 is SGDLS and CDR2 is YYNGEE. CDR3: CASSAPGENTGELFF. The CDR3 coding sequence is TGTGCCAGCAGCGCTCCAGGGGAGAACACCGGGGAGCTGTTTTTT.

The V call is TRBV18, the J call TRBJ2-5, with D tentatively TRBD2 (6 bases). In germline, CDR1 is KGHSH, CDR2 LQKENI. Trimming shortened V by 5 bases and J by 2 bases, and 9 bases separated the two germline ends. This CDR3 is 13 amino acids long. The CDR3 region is CASSAGGQETQYF. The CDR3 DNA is TGTGCCAGCTCAGCCGGGGGTCAAGAGACCCAGTACTTC.

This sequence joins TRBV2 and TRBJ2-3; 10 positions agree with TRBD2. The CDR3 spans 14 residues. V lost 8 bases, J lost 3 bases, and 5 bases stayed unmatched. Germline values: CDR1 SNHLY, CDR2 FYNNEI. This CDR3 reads CASVSGGLTDTQYF. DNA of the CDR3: TGTGCCAGCGTTAGCGGGGGGTTGACAGATACGCAGTATTTT.

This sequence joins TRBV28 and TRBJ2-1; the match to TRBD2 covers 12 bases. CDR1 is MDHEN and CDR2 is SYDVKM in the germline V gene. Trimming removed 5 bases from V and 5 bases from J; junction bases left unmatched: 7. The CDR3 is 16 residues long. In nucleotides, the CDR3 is TGTGCCAGCAGTCGTCGACTAGCGGGGGACCACAATGAGCAGTTCTTC. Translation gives CASSRRLAGDHNEQFF.

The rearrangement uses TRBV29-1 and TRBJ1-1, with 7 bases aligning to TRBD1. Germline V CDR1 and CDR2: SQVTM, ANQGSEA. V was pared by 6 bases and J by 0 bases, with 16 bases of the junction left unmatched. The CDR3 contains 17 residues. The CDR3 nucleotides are TGCAGCGTCACCAAACAGGGGCCGTTGATGATGAACACTGAAGCTTTCTTT. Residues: CSVTKQGPLMMNTEAFF.

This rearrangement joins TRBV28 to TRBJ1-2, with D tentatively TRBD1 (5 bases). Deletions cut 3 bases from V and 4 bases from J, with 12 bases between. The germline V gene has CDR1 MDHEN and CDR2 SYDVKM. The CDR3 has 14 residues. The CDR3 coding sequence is TGTGCCAGCAGTTTCCTGCGGGGGGGCTATGGCTACACCTTC. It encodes CASSFLRGGYGYTF.

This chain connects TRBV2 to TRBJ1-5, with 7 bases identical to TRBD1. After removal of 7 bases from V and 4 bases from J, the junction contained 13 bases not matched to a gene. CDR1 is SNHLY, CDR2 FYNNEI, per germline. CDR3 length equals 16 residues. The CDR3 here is CASNSQGPLLNQPQHF. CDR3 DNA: TGTGCCAGCAACTCACAGGGGCCCCTTCTAAATCAGCCCCAGCATTTT.

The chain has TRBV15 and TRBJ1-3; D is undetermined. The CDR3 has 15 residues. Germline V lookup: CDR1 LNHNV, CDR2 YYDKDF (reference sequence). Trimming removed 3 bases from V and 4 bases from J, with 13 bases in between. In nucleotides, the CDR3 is TGTGCCACCAGCAGGCGCACCCTGAGGGGAAACACCATATATTTT. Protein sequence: CATSRRTLRGNTIYF.

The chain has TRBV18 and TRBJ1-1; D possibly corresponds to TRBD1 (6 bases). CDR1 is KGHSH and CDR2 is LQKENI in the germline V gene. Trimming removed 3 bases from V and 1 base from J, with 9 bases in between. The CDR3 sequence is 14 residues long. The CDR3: CASSPGQKNTEAFF. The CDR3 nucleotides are TGTGCCAGCTCACCCGGACAGAAGAACACTGAAGCTTTCTTT.

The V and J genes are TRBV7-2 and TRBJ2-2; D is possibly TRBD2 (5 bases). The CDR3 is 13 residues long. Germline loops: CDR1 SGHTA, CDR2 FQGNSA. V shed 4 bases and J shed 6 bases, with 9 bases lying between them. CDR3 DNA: TGTGCCAGCAGCTCCTCGGGGTCCGGGGAGCTGTTTTTT. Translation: CASSSSGSGELFF.

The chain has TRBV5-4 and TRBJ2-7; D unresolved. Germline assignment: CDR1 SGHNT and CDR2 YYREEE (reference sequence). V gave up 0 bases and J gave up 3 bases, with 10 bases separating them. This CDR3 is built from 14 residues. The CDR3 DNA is TGTGCCAGCAGCTTGGGTTCTCAGAACTACGAGCAGTACTTC. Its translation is CASSLGSQNYEQYF.

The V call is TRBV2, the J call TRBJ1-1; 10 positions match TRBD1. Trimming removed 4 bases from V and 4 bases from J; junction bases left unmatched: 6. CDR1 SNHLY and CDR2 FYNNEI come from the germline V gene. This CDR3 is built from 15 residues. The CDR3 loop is CASSGDRGRGTEAFF. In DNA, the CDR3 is TGTGCCAGCAGTGGAGACAGGGGGCGCGGCACTGAAGCTTTCTTT.

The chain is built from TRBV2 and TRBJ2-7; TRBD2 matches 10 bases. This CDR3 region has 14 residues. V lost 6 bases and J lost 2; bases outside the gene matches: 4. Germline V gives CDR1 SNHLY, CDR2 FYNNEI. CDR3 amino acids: CASRGLAVTYEQYF. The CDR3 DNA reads TGTGCCAGCAGAGGACTAGCGGTAACCTACGAGCAGTACTTC. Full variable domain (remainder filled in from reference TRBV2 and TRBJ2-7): EPEVTQTPSHQVTQMGQEVILRCVPISNHLYFYWYRQILGQKVEFLVSFYNNEISEKSEIFDDQFSVERPDGSNFTLKIRSTKLEDSAMYFCASRGLAVTYEQYFGPGTRLTVT.

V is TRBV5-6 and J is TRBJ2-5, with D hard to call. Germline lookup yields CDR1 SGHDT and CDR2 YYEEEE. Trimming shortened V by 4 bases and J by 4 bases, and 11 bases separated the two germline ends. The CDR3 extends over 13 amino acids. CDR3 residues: CASSADMRETQYF. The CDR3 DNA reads TGTGCCAGCAGCGCTGACATGAGAGAGACCCAGTACTTC.

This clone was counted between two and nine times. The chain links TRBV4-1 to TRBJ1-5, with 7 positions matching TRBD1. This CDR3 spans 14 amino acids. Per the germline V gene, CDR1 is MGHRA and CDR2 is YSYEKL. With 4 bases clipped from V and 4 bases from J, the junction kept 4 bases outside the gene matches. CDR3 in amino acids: CASSLGQPNQPQHF. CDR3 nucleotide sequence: TGCGCCAGCAGCCTGGGACAGCCAAATCAGCCCCAGCATTTT.

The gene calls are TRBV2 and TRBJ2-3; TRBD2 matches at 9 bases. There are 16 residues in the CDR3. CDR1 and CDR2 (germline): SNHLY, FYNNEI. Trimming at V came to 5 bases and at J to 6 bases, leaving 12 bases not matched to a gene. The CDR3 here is CASSYEGGRASDTQYF. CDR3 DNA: TGTGCCAGCAGTTACGAAGGCGGGAGGGCCTCGGATACGCAGTATTTT.

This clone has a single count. The CDR3: CASSLQGSGAFF. In DNA, the CDR3 is TGTGCCAGCAGTTTACAGGGTAGTGGAGCTTTCTTT. The J gene is TRBJ1-1, the V gene TRBV27; D perhaps matches TRBD1 (5 bases). The CDR3 contains 12 residues. The V and J ends lost 2 bases and 10 bases respectively, with 11 bases between them. The germline CDR1 and CDR2 sequences are MNHEY and SMNVEV (reference sequence).

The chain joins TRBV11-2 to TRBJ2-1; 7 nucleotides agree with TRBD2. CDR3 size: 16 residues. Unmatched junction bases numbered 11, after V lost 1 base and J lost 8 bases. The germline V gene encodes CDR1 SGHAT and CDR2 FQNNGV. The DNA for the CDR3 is TGTGCCAGCAGCTTAGGGGGGGGAAGGGGAATGGATGAGCAGTTCTTC. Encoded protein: CASSLGGGRGMDEQFF.

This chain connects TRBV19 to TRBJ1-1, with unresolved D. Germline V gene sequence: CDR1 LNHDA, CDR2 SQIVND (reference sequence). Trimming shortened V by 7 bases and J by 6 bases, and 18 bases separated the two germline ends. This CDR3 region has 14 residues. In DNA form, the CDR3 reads TGTGCCAGTACCTCACAAATGTGGGCAGCTGAAGCTTTCTTT. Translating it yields CASTSQMWAAEAFF.

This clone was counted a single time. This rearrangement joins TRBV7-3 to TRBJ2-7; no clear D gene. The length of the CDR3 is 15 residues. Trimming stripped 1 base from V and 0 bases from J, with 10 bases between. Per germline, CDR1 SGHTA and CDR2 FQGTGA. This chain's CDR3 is CASSLMAESSYEQYF. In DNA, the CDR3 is TGTGCCAGCAGCTTAATGGCGGAGAGCTCCTACGAGCAGTACTTC.

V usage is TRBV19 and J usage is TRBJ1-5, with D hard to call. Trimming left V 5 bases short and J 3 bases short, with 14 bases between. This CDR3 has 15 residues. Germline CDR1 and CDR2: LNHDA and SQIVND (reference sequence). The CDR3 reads CASSSREAYNQPQHF. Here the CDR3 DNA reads TGTGCCAGTAGTTCCCGGGAGGCCTACAATCAGCCCCAGCATTTT.

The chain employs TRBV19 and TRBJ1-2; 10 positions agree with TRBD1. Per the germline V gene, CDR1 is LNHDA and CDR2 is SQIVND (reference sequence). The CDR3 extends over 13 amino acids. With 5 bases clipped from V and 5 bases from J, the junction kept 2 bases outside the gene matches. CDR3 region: CASSGTGEYGYTF. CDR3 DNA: TGTGCCAGTAGTGGGACAGGGGAATATGGCTACACCTTC.